A single sample is the source of the 3 T cell receptor beta chains below, sequenced in a study of shared clonotypes between healthy human individuals. Libraries were prepared by immunoSEQ multiplex PCR; TCRdb keeps only in-frame clonotypes and omits some of them. Found here are a few hundred thousand clones, around four fifths of them singletons; the top ten hold about 10%. Sequencing input: memory CD4+ T cells sorted from blood. Described subset: CD45RA-negative fraction. These receptors all come from a man aged 30 to 45 in good health.

The chain recombines TRBV4-3 with TRBJ1-4; D is uncertain. Per germline, CDR1 LGHNA and CDR2 YSLEER. Between the trimmed V and J ends, which lost 0 bases and 6 bases, there was a span of 11 bases. The CDR3 extends over 15 amino acids. CDR3 sequence (DNA): TGCGCCAGCAGCCAAGATTCTATTGGGGATGAAAAACTGTTTTTT. Translating gives CASSQDSIGDEKLFF.

This chain's CDR3 is CASSLIRGVDIQYF. CDR3 bases: TGTGCCAGCAGCTTGATAAGGGGGGTTGACATTCAGTACTTC. The gene calls are TRBV7-2 and TRBJ2-4; D may correspond to TRBD1 or TRBD2 (6 bases each). This CDR3 comprises 14 residues. Trimming took off 3 bases at V and 8 bases at J, with 14 bases between the two ends. Germline CDR1 SGHTA, CDR2 FQGNSA. The full variable domain, in which reference TRBV7-2 and TRBJ2-4 provide the parts outside the CDR3, is GAGVSQSPSNKVTEKGKDVELRCDPISGHTALYWYRQSLGQGLEFLIYFQGNSAPDKSGLPSDRFSAERTGGSVSTLTIQRTQQEDSAVYLCASSLIRGVDIQYFGAGTRLSVL.

V usage is TRBV7-9 and J usage is TRBJ2-2; possible D gene TRBD2, 5 bases. Germline V CDR1 and CDR2: SEHNR, FQNEAQ (reference sequence). The CDR3 sequence is 15 residues long. The V and J ends lost 0 bases and 7 bases respectively, with 12 bases between them. Here the CDR3 reads CASSLAKGAVGELFF. CDR3 sequence (DNA): TGTGCCAGCAGCTTAGCGAAAGGAGCGGTCGGGGAGCTGTTTTTT. The entire variable domain, with the rest obtained from reference TRBV7-9 and TRBJ2-2, is as follows: DTGVSQNPRHKITKRGQNVTFRCDPISEHNRLYWYRQTLGQGPEFLTYFQNEAQLEKSRLLSDRFSAERPKGSFSTLEIQRTEQGDSAMYLCASSLAKGAVGELFFGEGSRLTVL.